This T cell receptor (beta chain) was profiled in a study of patients and donors after allogeneic stem cell transplantation. Via MiXCR, TCRdb re-called the RT-PCR reads, giving one row per CDR3 protein. The table lists more than 150,000 distinct CDR3 sequences, approximately 22% of them singletons, with 26% in the top ten. The specimen sequenced was blood, either unsorted or a sorted T cell fraction (not recorded which). This sequence originates from a human donor who was either an allogeneic HSCT recipient or a stem cell or donor lymphocyte infusion donor (not recorded which). It is not recorded whose cells these are; they may come from a transplant donor.

CDR3 nucleotides: TGTGCCAGCAGCCCGCGGACAGATGGAAACTATGGCTACACCTTC. The encoded protein is CASSPRTDGNYGYTF. V usage is TRBV3-1 and J usage is TRBJ1-2; maybe TRBD1 (6 bases). Trimming pared 4 bases from V and 2 bases from J, leaving 14 bases between. The V gene's germline CDR1 is LGHDT and CDR2 YNNKEL (reference sequence). This CDR3 comprises 15 residues. The whole variable domain, remainder taken from reference TRBV3-1 and TRBJ1-2, is DTAVSQTPKYLVTQMGNDKSIKCEQNLGHDTMYWYKQDSKKFLKIMFSYNNKELIINETVPNRFSPKSPDKAHLNLHINSLELGDSAVYFCASSPRTDGNYGYTFGSGTRLTVV.